Listed below are T cell receptor beta chains from one sample, sequenced in a study of CD8 T cells in ankylosing spondylitis. Each CDR3 protein is one row after TCRdb ran MiXCR on the 5' RACE reads. The sample holds over 450,000 distinct CDR3 sequences; 10% to 15% are singletons and the top ten take nearly 7%. The material sequenced was blood, either unsorted or a sorted T cell fraction (not recorded which). Receptors originate from a male donor with ankylosing spondylitis. Each CDR3 is given with its conserved first and last residue. D genes are given only for firm matches. The listing skips clone size in some rows; elsewhere it reads once, few, many or a size class.

CDR3 | DNA | J | D | V | size
CASSSRLALGSYNEQFF | TGTGCCAGCAGCTCGAGACTAGCTTTGGGCTCCTACAATGAGCAGTTCTTC | TRBJ2-1 | TRBD2 | TRBV7-9 | .
CASMATNEKLFF | TGTGCCAGCATGGCAACTAATGAAAAACTGTTTTTT | TRBJ1-4 | . | TRBV12-3/TRBV12-4 | many
CASIAGTSTGEQYF | TGTGCCAGCATCGCCGGGACATCGACTGGGGAGCAGTACTTC | TRBJ2-7 | . | TRBV7-9 | .
CASSHDSRGAQYF | TGTGCCAGCAGCCACGACTCCCGTGGGGCGCAGTATTTT | TRBJ2-3 | . | TRBV11-3 | .
CASSPDLPDEQFF | TGTGCCAGCAGCCCGGACTTACCCGATGAGCAGTTCTTC | TRBJ2-1 | . | TRBV28 | few
CASSQDGRLAGRAFVDEQFF | TGCGCCAGCAGCCAAGATGGGAGACTAGCGGGAAGAGCCTTTGTTGATGAGCAGTTCTTC | TRBJ2-1 | TRBD2 | TRBV4-1 | many
CASSLSGLGTEAFF | TGCGCCAGCAGCTTAAGCGGCCTAGGGACTGAAGCTTTCTTT | TRBJ1-1 | . | TRBV5-1 | few
CASSLRATGELFF | TGTGCCAGCAGCTTGAGGGCCACCGGGGAGCTGTTTTTT | TRBJ2-2 | . | TRBV7-6 | many
CASSTTGGLDQPQHF | TGTGCCAGCAGCACGACAGGGGGGTTAGATCAGCCCCAGCATTTT | TRBJ1-5 | TRBD1 | TRBV5-5 | few
CASSRRVAGGRSEQFF | TGTGCCAGCAGTCGGCGGGTAGCGGGAGGTCGGAGTGAGCAGTTCTTC | TRBJ2-1 | TRBD2 | TRBV27 | few
CASSLAKGHEQFF | TGTGCCAGCAGCTTAGCAAAGGGCCACGAGCAGTTCTTC | TRBJ2-1 | . | TRBV7-8 | .
CASSPPQETQYF | TGTGCCAGCAGCCCCCCCCAAGAGACCCAGTACTTC | TRBJ2-5 | . | TRBV18 | many
CSVGTGNTEAFF | TGCAGCGTTGGCACAGGCAACACTGAAGCTTTCTTT | TRBJ1-1 | . | TRBV29-1 | many
CASGTSRSGELFF | TGTGCCAGCGGGACTAGCAGGTCCGGGGAGCTGTTTTTT | TRBJ2-2 | TRBD2 | TRBV2 | .
CASSQSSGTGFGEQYF | TGTGCCAGCAGCCAGAGCTCCGGGACAGGCTTCGGGGAGCAGTACTTC | TRBJ2-7 | TRBD1 | TRBV7-9 | few
CASSWGQVDYGYTF | TGTGCCAGCAGCTGGGGACAGGTGGACTATGGCTACACCTTC | TRBJ1-2 | TRBD1 | TRBV11-3 | few
CASSFGAGVPNTEAFF | TGTGCCAGCAGTTTTGGGGCAGGGGTACCGAACACTGAAGCTTTCTTT | TRBJ1-1 | . | TRBV12-3/TRBV12-4 | .
CASSQSLGIQETQYF | TGTGCCAGCAGCCAATCCCTAGGAATCCAAGAGACCCAGTACTTC | TRBJ2-5 | . | TRBV3-1 | many
CAISEPGTLPFDGYTF | TGTGCCATCAGTGAGCCAGGGACACTTCCTTTTGATGGCTACACCTTC | TRBJ1-2 | . | TRBV10-3 | .
CASSRDIRTGEGYGYTF | TGCGCCAGCAGCCGCGACATAAGGACAGGGGAAGGCTATGGCTACACCTTC | TRBJ1-2 | TRBD1 | TRBV5-1 | few
CASSLAVGSSYNSPLHF | TGTGCCAGCAGTTTGGCCGTCGGGAGCTCCTATAATTCACCCCTCCACTTT | TRBJ1-6 | . | TRBV12-3/TRBV12-4 | few
CASSSDIPSGYTF | TGTGCCAGCAGCTCGGACATTCCCAGCGGCTACACCTTC | TRBJ1-2 | . | TRBV7-9 | .
CSARKQGPHEQYF | TGCAGTGCTAGAAAACAGGGCCCCCACGAGCAGTACTTC | TRBJ2-7 | . | TRBV20-1 | many
CASSPGMTGSAKDTEAFF | TGTGCCAGCTCACCAGGGATGACAGGGTCGGCTAAGGACACTGAAGCTTTCTTT | TRBJ1-1 | TRBD1 | TRBV18 | .
CATETGFDTEAFF | TGTGCCACCGAAACAGGGTTTGACACTGAAGCTTTCTTT | TRBJ1-1 | . | TRBV2 | many
CASSKDTGNGELFF | TGTGCCAGCAGTAAGGATACAGGGAACGGGGAGCTGTTTTTT | TRBJ2-2 | . | TRBV6-1 | .
CASGSASGRLYNEQFF | TGTGCCAGCGGATCAGCTAGCGGGCGCCTCTACAATGAGCAGTTCTTC | TRBJ2-1 | TRBD2 | TRBV6-2/TRBV6-3 | .
CASSFDAGGPSNEQFF | TGTGCCAGCAGCTTTGATGCGGGAGGTCCAAGCAATGAGCAGTTCTTC | TRBJ2-1 | TRBD2 | TRBV7-2 | many
CASSLVGTRGNEQFF | TGTGCCAGCAGTTTAGTCGGGACTAGGGGCAATGAGCAGTTCTTC | TRBJ2-1 | TRBD2 | TRBV12-3/TRBV12-4 | few
CSARVKGWYTDTQYF | TGCAGTGCTAGAGTTAAGGGGTGGTACACAGATACGCAGTATTTT | TRBJ2-3 | . | TRBV20-1 | .
CASSHQGGDTQYF | TGTGCCAGCAGCCACCAGGGGGGGGATACGCAGTATTTT | TRBJ2-3 | . | TRBV3-1 | few
CASSLAVGQGRTDTQYF | TGCGCCAGCAGCTTGGCCGTGGGACAGGGGCGCACAGATACGCAGTATTTT | TRBJ2-3 | TRBD1 | TRBV5-1 | many
CASSQPGSGDNEQFF | TGTGCCAGCAGCCAACCAGGGTCCGGAGACAATGAGCAGTTCTTC | TRBJ2-1 | . | TRBV4-2 | .
CASSQTGIEQFF | TGTGCCAGCAGCCAAACTGGGATCGAGCAGTTCTTC | TRBJ2-1 | . | TRBV14 | few
CAWSVTADTQYF | TGTGCCTGGAGTGTAACAGCAGATACGCAGTATTTT | TRBJ2-3 | . | TRBV30 | few
CASRVGGAKIRTDTQYF | TGTGCCAGCAGGGTGGGGGGCGCGAAAATTCGCACAGATACGCAGTATTTT | TRBJ2-3 | . | TRBV6-1 | few
CAISEQLLRGDTQYF | TGTGCCATCAGTGAACAGCTTCTAAGAGGAGATACGCAGTATTTT | TRBJ2-3 | . | TRBV10-3 | few
CASSRTRDSNNSPLHF | TGCGCCAGCAGCCGCACTCGAGACAGCAATAATTCACCCCTCCACTTT | TRBJ1-6 | . | TRBV5-1 | few
CSASGTGGDTGELFF | TGCAGTGCTAGTGGAACAGGGGGCGACACCGGGGAGCTGTTTTTT | TRBJ2-2 | TRBD1 | TRBV20-1 | .
CAFCSSGGERTTYNEQFF | TGTGCCTTCTGTTCCAGCGGGGGTGAACGGACAACCTACAATGAGCAGTTCTTC | TRBJ2-1 | TRBD2 | TRBV7-3 | .
CASSLSLGNTGDLFF | TGTGCCAGCAGCCTTTCGTTAGGGAACACCGGGGACCTGTTTTTT | TRBJ2-2 | . | TRBV7-2 | .
CASRIGDQGGMEKLFF | TGCGCCAGCAGAATTGGGGACCAAGGGGGAATGGAAAAACTGTTTTTT | TRBJ1-4 | . | TRBV5-1 | few
CASSQEGTGYYGYTF | TGTGCCAGCAGCCAAGAAGGGACAGGGTATTATGGCTACACCTTC | TRBJ1-2 | TRBD1 | TRBV14 | .
CASEGDSHNSPLHF | TGTGCCAGCGAGGGGGACAGTCATAATTCACCCCTCCACTTT | TRBJ1-6 | TRBD1 | TRBV6-1 | .
CASSLEIAVEQFF | TGTGCCAGCAGCTTAGAAATAGCCGTTGAGCAGTTCTTC | TRBJ2-1 | . | TRBV11-2 | .
CSALTGEGEKLFF | TGCAGTGCCCTTACAGGGGAGGGTGAAAAACTGTTTTTT | TRBJ1-4 | TRBD1 | TRBV20-1 | few
CASSPFSGGFDEQFF | TGTGCCAGCAGCCCCTTTTCGGGAGGGTTCGATGAGCAGTTCTTC | TRBJ2-1 | TRBD2 | TRBV7-7 | few
CSAMDTGELFF | TGCAGTGCTATGGACACCGGGGAGCTGTTTTTT | TRBJ2-2 | . | TRBV20-1 | .
CASSPGLTGELFF | TGTGCCAGCTCCCCCGGCCTCACCGGGGAGCTGTTTTTT | TRBJ2-2 | . | TRBV6-1 | .
CASSYSGTGTNEQFF | TGTGCCAGCAGTTACTCTGGGACAGGGACCAATGAGCAGTTCTTC | TRBJ2-1 | TRBD1 | TRBV6-5 | .
CASSGSSPLLYNEQFF | TGCGCCAGCAGTGGTTCGAGCCCGTTACTCTACAATGAGCAGTTCTTC | TRBJ2-1 | . | TRBV10-1 | .
CASSGRGPREAFF | TGTGCCAGCAGCGGCCGGGGACCCCGTGAAGCTTTCTTT | TRBJ1-1 | . | TRBV5-4 | few
CASSKGLHTEAFF | TGTGCCAGCAGTAAAGGTCTTCACACTGAAGCTTTCTTT | TRBJ1-1 | . | TRBV6-1 | many
CASSSGQGAFF | TGTGCCAGCAGCTCGGGACAGGGAGCTTTCTTT | TRBJ1-1 | TRBD1 | TRBV11-2 | many
CASSESVLQPQHF | TGCGCCAGCAGTGAGTCAGTCCTTCAGCCCCAGCATTTT | TRBJ1-5 | . | TRBV10-2 | few
CASSLSGGPNTGELFF | TGTGCCAGCAGCTTATCGGGAGGTCCGAACACCGGGGAGCTGTTTTTT | TRBJ2-2 | TRBD2 | TRBV7-7 | .
CASSACREETQYF | TGTGCCAGCAGCGCCTGCAGGGAGGAGACCCAGTACTTC | TRBJ2-5 | . | TRBV9 | .